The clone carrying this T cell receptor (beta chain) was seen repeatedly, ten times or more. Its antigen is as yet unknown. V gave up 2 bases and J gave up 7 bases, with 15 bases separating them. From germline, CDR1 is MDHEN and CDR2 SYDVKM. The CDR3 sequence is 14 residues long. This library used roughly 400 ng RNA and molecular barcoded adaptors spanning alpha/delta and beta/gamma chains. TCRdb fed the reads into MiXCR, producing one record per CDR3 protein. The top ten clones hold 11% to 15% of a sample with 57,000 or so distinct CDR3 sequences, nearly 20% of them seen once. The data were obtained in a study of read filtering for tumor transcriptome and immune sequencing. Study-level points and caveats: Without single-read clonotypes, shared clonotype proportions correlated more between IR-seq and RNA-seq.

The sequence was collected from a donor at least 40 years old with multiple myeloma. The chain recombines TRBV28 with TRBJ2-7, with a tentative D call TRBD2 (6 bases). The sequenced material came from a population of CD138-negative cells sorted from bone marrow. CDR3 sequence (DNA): TGTGCCAGCAGTTTACCTCTAGCGACGAGGGAGCAGTACTTC. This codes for CASSLPLATREQYF.